The source of this T cell receptor beta chain is a study of regulatory T cells in long-lasting Graves disease. Sample time point: newly diagnosed GD, antithyroid drugs for less than 3 months. Isolated PBMC RNA provided the starting material for the TCR library. To make TCR beta libraries, researchers used iRepertoire HTBI primers and Arm-PCR of CDR3 regions. TCRdb passed the multiplex PCR reads through MiXCR, listing each CDR3 protein once. The sample lists hundreds of thousands of distinct CDR3 sequences, about 16% occurring once. Per the germline V gene, CDR1 is SGHDT and CDR2 is YYEEEE. Trimming shortened V by 3 bases and J by 4 bases, and 22 bases separated the two germline ends. The length of the CDR3 is 17 residues. These sequences were also reported in another study, on T cells in Graves' hyperthyroidism and ophthalmopathy.

The chain joins TRBV5-6 to TRBJ1-2, with D tentatively TRBD1 (5 bases). This sequence originates from a woman aged 35-65 years with Graves disease. The sample consisted of peripheral blood mononuclear cells (PBMCs), taken at new diagnosis, from a patient treated with antithyroid drugs. CDR3 sequence reads: CASSWGGTAEVFYGYTF. For the CDR3, the DNA is TGTGCCAGCAGCTGGGGTGGGACTGCCGAGGTATTCTATGGCTACACCTTC. Full variable domain (outside the CDR3, taken from reference TRBV5-6 and TRBJ1-2): DAGVTQSPTHLIKTRGQQVTLRCSPKSGHDTVSWYQQALGQGPQFIFQYYEEEERQRGNFPDRFSGHQFPNYSSELNVNALLLGDSALYLCASSWGGTAEVFYGYTFGSGTRLTVV.